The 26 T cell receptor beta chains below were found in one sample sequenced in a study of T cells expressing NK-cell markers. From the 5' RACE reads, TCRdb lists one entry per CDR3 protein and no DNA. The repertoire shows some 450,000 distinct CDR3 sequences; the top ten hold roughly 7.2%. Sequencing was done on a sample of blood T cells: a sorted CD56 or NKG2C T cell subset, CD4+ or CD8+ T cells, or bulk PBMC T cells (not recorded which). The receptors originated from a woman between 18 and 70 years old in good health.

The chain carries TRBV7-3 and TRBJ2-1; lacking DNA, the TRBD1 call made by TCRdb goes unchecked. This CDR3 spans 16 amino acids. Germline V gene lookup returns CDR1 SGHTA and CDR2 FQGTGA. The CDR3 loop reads CASSLAGTGGWNEQFF.

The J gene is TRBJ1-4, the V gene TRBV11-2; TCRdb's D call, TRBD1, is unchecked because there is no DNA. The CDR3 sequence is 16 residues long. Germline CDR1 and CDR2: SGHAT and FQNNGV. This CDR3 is CASSWGWTSTNEKLFF.

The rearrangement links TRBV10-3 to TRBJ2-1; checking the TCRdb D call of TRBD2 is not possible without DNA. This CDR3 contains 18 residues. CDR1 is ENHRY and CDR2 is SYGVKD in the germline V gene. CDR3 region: CAISEFPAGMSSYNEQFF.

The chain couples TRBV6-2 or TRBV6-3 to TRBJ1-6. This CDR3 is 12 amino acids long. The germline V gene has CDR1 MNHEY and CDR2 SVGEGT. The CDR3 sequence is CASRKTNSPLHF.

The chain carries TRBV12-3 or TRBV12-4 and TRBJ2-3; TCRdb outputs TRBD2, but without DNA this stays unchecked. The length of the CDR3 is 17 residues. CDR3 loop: CASSTGGLAGAANTQYF.

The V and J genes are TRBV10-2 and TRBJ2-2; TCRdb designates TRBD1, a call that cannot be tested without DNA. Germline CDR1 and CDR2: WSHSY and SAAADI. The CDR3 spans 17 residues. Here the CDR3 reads CASSKPGQGIGTGELFF.

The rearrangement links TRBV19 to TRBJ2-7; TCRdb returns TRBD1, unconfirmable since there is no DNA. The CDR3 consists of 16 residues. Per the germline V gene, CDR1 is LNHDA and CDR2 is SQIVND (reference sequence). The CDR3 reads CASSIEAGGYSYEQYF. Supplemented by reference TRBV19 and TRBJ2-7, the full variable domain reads DGGITQSPKYLFRKEGQNVTLSCEQNLNHDAMYWYRQDPGQGLRLIYYSQIVNDFQKGDIAEGYSVSREKKESFPLTVTSAQKNPTAFYLCASSIEAGGYSYEQYFGPGTRLTVT.

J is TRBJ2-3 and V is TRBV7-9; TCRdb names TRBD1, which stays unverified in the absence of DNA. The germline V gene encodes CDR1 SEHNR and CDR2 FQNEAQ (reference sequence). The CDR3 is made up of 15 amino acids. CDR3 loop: CASSLRTGAVDTQYF.

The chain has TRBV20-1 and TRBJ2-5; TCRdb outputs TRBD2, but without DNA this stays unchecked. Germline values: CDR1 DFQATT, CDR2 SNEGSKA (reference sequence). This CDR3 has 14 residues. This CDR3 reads CSAKDYPNQETQYF.

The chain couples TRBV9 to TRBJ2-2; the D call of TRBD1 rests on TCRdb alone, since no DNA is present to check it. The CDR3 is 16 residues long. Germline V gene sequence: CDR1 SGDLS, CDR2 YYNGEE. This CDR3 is CASSVRDRGVAGELFF.

CDR3 protein: CSAVRPGNTEAFF. The V gene is TRBV20-1, the J gene TRBJ1-1; no DNA is available, so the TRBD1 call from TCRdb remains unchecked. Per the germline V gene, CDR1 is DFQATT and CDR2 is SNEGSKA (reference sequence). The CDR3 is made up of 13 amino acids.

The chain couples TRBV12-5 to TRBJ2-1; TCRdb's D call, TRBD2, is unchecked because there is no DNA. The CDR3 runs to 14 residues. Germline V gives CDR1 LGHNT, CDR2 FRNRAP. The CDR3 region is CASGLDDYYNEQFF.

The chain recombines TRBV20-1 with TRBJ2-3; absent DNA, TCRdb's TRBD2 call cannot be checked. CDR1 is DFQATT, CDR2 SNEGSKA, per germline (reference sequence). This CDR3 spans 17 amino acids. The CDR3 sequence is CSARGGTSGPSTDTQYF.

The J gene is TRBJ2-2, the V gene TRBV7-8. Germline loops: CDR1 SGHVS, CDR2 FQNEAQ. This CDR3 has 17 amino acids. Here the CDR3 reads CASSFELDGANTGELFF.

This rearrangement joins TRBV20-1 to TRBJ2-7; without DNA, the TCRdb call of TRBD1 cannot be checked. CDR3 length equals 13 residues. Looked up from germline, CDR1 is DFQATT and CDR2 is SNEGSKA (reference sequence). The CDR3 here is CSARTRGFHEQYF.

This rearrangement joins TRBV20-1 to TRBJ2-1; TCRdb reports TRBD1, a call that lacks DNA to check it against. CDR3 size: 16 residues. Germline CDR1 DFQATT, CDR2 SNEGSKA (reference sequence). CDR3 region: CSAAASGTGAYNEQFF.

Here the CDR3 reads CASSRPGNTGELFF. The genes are TRBV7-3 and TRBJ2-2; the D call from TCRdb, TRBD1, cannot be confirmed without DNA. Per the germline V gene, CDR1 is SGHTA and CDR2 is FQGTGA. The CDR3 contains 14 residues. Drawing the rest from reference TRBV7-3 and TRBJ2-2, the complete variable domain is GAGVSQTPSNKVTEKGKYVELRCDPISGHTALYWYRQSLGQGPEFLIYFQGTGAADDSGLPNDRFFAVRPEGSVSTLKIQRTERGDSAVYLCASSRPGNTGELFFGEGSRLTVL.

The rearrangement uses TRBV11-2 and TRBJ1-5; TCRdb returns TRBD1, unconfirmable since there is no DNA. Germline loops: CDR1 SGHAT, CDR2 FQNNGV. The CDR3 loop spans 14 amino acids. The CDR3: CASSLTGRDQPQHF. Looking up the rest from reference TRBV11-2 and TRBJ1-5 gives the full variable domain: EAGVAQSPRYKIIEKRQSVAFWCNPISGHATLYWYQQILGQGPKLLIQFQNNGVVDDSQLPKDRFSAERLKGVDSTLKIQPAKLEDSAVYLCASSLTGRDQPQHFGDGTRLSIL.

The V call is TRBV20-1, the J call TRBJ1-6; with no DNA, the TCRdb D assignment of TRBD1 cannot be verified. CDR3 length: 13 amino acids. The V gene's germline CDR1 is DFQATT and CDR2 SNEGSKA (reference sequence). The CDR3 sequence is CSAIRDSNSPLHF.

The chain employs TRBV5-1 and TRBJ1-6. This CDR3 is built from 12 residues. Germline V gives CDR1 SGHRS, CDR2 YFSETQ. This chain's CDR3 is CASREGRSPLHF.

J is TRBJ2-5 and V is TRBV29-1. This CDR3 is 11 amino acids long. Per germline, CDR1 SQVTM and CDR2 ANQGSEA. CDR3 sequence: CSVSWGETQYF.

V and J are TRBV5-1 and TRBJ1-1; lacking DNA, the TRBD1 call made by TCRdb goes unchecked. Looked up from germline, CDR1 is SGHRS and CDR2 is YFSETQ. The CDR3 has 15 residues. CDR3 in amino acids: CASSTSQGMNTEAFF.

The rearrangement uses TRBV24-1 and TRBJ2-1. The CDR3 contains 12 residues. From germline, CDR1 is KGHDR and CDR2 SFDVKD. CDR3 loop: CATSDLVSEQFF.

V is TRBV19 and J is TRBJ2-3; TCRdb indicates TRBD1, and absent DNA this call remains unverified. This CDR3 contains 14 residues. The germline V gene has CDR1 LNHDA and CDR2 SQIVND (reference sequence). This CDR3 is CASSGAPGTDTQYF.

CDR3 region: CASELSWSYNEQFF. J is TRBJ2-1 and V is TRBV5-5. Germline-derived CDR1 and CDR2 are SGHKS and YYEKEE (reference sequence). The CDR3 has 14 amino acids. Based on the CDR3 plus reference TRBV5-5 and TRBJ2-1, the full variable domain is DAGVTQSPTHLIKTRGQQVTLRCSPISGHKSVSWYQQVLGQGPQFIFQYYEKEERGRGNFPDRFSARQFPNYSSELNVNALLLGDSALYLCASELSWSYNEQFFGPGTRLTVL.

CDR3 sequence: CSARGASGRSSYEQYF. The rearrangement links TRBV20-1 to TRBJ2-7; TCRdb returns TRBD2, unconfirmable since there is no DNA. Germline CDR1 is DFQATT and CDR2 is SNEGSKA (reference sequence). This CDR3 is built from 16 residues.